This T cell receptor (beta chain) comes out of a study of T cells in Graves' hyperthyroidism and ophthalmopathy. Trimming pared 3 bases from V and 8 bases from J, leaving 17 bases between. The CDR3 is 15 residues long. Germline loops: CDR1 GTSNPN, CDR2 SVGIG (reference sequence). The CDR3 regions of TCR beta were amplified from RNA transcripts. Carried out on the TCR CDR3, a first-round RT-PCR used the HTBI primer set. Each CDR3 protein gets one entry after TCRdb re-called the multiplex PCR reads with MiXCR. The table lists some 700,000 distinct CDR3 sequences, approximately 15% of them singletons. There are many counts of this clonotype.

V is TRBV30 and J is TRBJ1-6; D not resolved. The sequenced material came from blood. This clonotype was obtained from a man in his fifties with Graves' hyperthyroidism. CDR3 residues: CAWSFTDNPYSPLHF. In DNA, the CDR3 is TGTGCCTGGAGCTTTACGGATAACCCTTATTCACCCCTCCACTTT.